The 16 T cell receptor beta chains below all came from one sample that was sequenced in a study of T cells in Graves' hyperthyroidism and ophthalmopathy. TCR beta CDR3 regions were amplified from RNA transcripts. During a first-round RT-PCR of the TCR CDR3, the HTBI primer set was used. Each CDR3 protein is one row after TCRdb ran MiXCR on the multiplex PCR reads. The sample has about 540,000 distinct CDR3 sequences, about half seen once; the top ten hold approximately 8.4%. The sample was peripheral blood or thyroid tissue (not recorded which). These receptors were obtained from a woman aged 18-29 years with Graves' hyperthyroidism.

This clonotype was seen ten or more times. The chain has TRBV4-2 and TRBJ2-5; the match to TRBD1 covers 11 bases. The V and J ends lost 3 bases and 4 bases, in that order; junction bases with no gene match: 7. The CDR3 covers 16 residues. Germline V gene lookup returns CDR1 LGHNA and CDR2 YNFKEQ. CDR3: CASSHGQGALGETQYF. Written as DNA, the CDR3 is TGTGCCAGCAGCCACGGACAGGGGGCATTAGGAGAGACCCAGTACTTC.

A note on this clonotype: One junction end does not reproduce the germline sequence, and a read error may be involved. V and J are TRBV6-5 and TRBJ2-7; D may be TRBD2 (6 bases). Germline V gene lookup returns CDR1 MNHEY and CDR2 SVGAGI. The CDR3 contains 16 residues. The CDR3 sequence is CAISYDRLRDVNEQYF. The CDR3, as DNA: TGTGCCATCAGTTACGATAGATTGCGGGATGTGAACGAGCAGTACTTC.

The V gene is TRBV25-1, the J gene TRBJ1-1; tentative D call: TRBD1 (5 bases). Deletions cut 8 bases from V and 3 bases from J, with 10 bases between. The length of the CDR3 is 12 residues. Germline V gene data show CDR1 as MGHDK and CDR2 as SYGVNS. The CDR3 DNA reads as TGTGCCAGCTTGGGCAGGGACACTGAAGCTTTCTTT. Translating gives CASLGRDTEAFF. The full variable domain, rest sourced from reference TRBV25-1 and TRBJ1-1, is EADIYQTPRYLVIGTGKKITLECSQTMGHDKMYWYQQDPGMELHLIHYSYGVNSTEKGDLSSESTVSRIRTEHFPLTLESARPSHTSQYLCASLGRDTEAFFGQGTRLTVV.

The chain combines TRBV24-1 with TRBJ1-2, with 8 positions matching TRBD1. V lost 7 bases and J lost 8; bases outside the gene matches: 26. This CDR3 region has 19 residues. The germline CDR1 and CDR2 sequences are KGHDR and SFDVKD. The CDR3 nucleotides read TGTGCCACCAGAAGAGGGGTGGCTTGGACAGGGAAAGACTCTAAGGGCTACACCTTC. Protein sequence: CATRRGVAWTGKDSKGYTF.

The chain links TRBV6-6 to TRBJ1-6; D ambiguous. V was trimmed by 1 base and J by 11 bases, leaving 18 bases between them. The CDR3 contains 16 residues. Germline CDR1 MNHNY, CDR2 SVGAGI (reference sequence). CDR3 amino acids: CASSYLALAANPPLHF. For the CDR3, the DNA is TGTGCCAGCAGTTACTTGGCCCTGGCAGCCAATCCACCCCTCCACTTT.

In its sample, this clonotype was seen many times. CDR3 nucleotide sequence: TGTGCCTGGATGTACAGGGGGGAGACCCAGTACTTC. Translation gives CAWMYRGETQYF. The rearrangement joins TRBV30 to TRBJ2-5; TRBD1 matches 8 bases. The V segment lost 4 bases and the J segment 5 bases; nucleotides outside the gene matches: 3. Germline assignment: CDR1 GTSNPN and CDR2 SVGIG (reference sequence). This CDR3 has 12 residues.

This sequence joins TRBV7-2 and TRBJ2-7; tentative D call: TRBD1 (5 bases). The V end lost 4 bases, the J end lost 4 bases, and 17 bases lay between the germline ends. The CDR3 extends over 15 amino acids. Germline V CDR1 and CDR2: SGHTA, FQGNSA. The CDR3, as DNA: TGTGCCAGCAGCTCAGATGGGCAGGGCGGATACGAGCAGTACTTC. It translates to CASSSDGQGGYEQYF.

The chain links TRBV20-1 to TRBJ1-1; 9 positions agree with TRBD1. The CDR3 length is 16 residues. Germline V gene sequence: CDR1 DFQATT, CDR2 SNEGSKA (reference sequence). V trimming: 3 bases; J trimming: 3 bases; junction bases outside the gene matches: 11. The CDR3 nucleotides are TGCAGTGCTAGCGGCATTGCAAGGGACAGGGACACTGAAGCTTTCTTT. It encodes CSASGIARDRDTEAFF.

This chain uses TRBV6-5 with TRBJ2-6; D remains unclear. Per germline, CDR1 MNHEY and CDR2 SVGAGI. The V end lost 4 bases, the J end lost 0 bases, and 7 bases lay between the germline ends. The CDR3 is made up of 15 amino acids. The CDR3 loop is CASSLSNSGANVLTF. CDR3 sequence (DNA): TGTGCCAGCAGTTTATCCAACTCTGGGGCCAACGTCCTGACTTTC.

This clonotype was picked up a small number of times. The rearrangement links TRBV29-1 to TRBJ2-5; no clear D. The J call may not be correct, given that the DNA end is closer to TRBJ2-7. CDR3 length: 10 amino acids. CDR1 and CDR2 from the germline V gene are SQVTM and ANQGSEA. The CDR3 sequence is CSVLAYEQYF. Here the CDR3 DNA reads TGCAGCGTTCTAGCCTACGAGCAGTACTTC.

J is TRBJ1-5 and V is TRBV27; D uncertain. The V gene lost 7 bases and the J gene lost 5 bases, with 12 bases spanning the gap. This CDR3 has 13 amino acids. Germline CDR1 and CDR2: MNHEY and SMNVEV (reference sequence). The CDR3 loop is CASTPRADQPQHF. In nucleotides, the CDR3 is TGTGCCAGCACCCCCCGGGCTGATCAGCCCCAGCATTTT.

In the case of this clonotype: This CDR3 fails to terminate in the conserved phenylalanine or tryptophan, so it likely reflects a read error. The DNA is left out, because the CDR3 cannot be placed on it with certainty; the CDR3 is given as TCRdb lists it. This sequence joins TRBV2 and TRBJ2-7; the table gives TRBD2 as D, unverified against the DNA. Germline V gives CDR1 SNHLY, CDR2 FYNNEI. Inclusive of both ends, the CDR3 amounts to 9 amino acids. CDR3 protein: CASRALAVM.

CDR3 nucleotide sequence: TGCAGTGCTAGAGCAGGGGGCAGGGAGACCCAGTACTTC. Translated: CSARAGGRETQYF. The V and J genes are TRBV20-1 and TRBJ2-5, with TRBD1 matching 8 bases. J lost 5 bases, V lost 1 base, and 3 bases had no gene match. CDR3 size: 13 residues. CDR1 and CDR2 (germline): DFQATT, SNEGSKA (reference sequence).

This clonotype has ten or more counts. This rearrangement joins TRBV20-1 to TRBJ2-2; the match to TRBD2 covers 8 bases. This CDR3 comprises 16 residues. V gave up 2 bases and J gave up 3 bases; unmatched junction bases: 8. Germline V gene sequence: CDR1 DFQATT, CDR2 SNEGSKA (reference sequence). The CDR3 DNA sequence: TGCAGTGCTAGATCAGCGGGAGAGTGGGACACCGGGGAGCTGTTTTTT. It codes for CSARSAGEWDTGELFF.

This rearrangement joins TRBV2 to TRBJ2-2; possibly TRBD1 or TRBD2 for D (5 bases each). This CDR3 has 15 amino acids. Germline lookup yields CDR1 SNHLY and CDR2 FYNNEI. The V end was cut by 6 bases, the J end by 2 bases, with 13 bases between. The CDR3 DNA follows: TGTGCCAGCAGGTTATGGGGACGTAACACCGGGGAGCTGTTTTTT. Its translation is CASRLWGRNTGELFF.

This clonotype was detected many times. This chain uses TRBV20-1 with TRBJ1-5, with a tentative D call TRBD1 (5 bases). V dropped 0 bases and J dropped 0 bases, with 18 bases sitting between them. CDR3 size: 18 residues. The germline CDR1 and CDR2 sequences are DFQATT and SNEGSKA (reference sequence). The CDR3 DNA reads TGCAGTGCTAGAGAAGGGGTGAAGAAACCCTATAGCAATCAGCCCCAGCATTTT. Translating gives CSAREGVKKPYSNQPQHF.